This T cell receptor beta chain derives from a study of T cell changes during pregnancy in multiple sclerosis. The table came from immunoSEQ multiplex PCR; TCRdb's copy has only in-frame clones and leaves some out. Of tens of thousands of clones listed, roughly 90% are singletons. Trimming took 0 bases from V and 5 from J, leaving 8 bases between them. The CDR3 length is 13 residues. Germline V gene lookup returns CDR1 LNHDA and CDR2 SQIVND (reference sequence). The chain combines TRBV19 with TRBJ2-7; tentatively, D is TRBD1 (7 bases). The source material was peripheral blood, sampled in the second trimester of pregnancy. This receptor was identified in a female donor in good health, enrolled as a control in a pregnancy study. The CDR3: CASSIDRGDEQYF. CDR3 DNA sequence: TGTGCCAGTAGTATAGACAGGGGGGACGAGCAGTACTTC.